These T cell receptor beta chains were read from a single sample in a study of T-cell memory formation after mild COVID-19. Using its own MiXCR run on the 5' RACE reads, TCRdb lists one record per CDR3 protein. This sample has approximately 100,000 distinct CDR3 sequences; over 15% occur once, and the top ten carry around 28%. The sample consisted of PBMCs or a T cell subset sorted from them (not recorded which). These receptors were obtained from an adult woman who had mild COVID-19 (a few samples of this study predate the infection). Cell type and time point are not known. Both conserved end residues are part of each CDR3. A D gene is named only where the DNA matches it firmly. Not every row has a clone size; where given, it reads once, few, many or a size class.

clone_size	cdr3_length	v_call	j_call	d_call	cdr3_nt	cdr3_aa
.	15	TRBV6-5	TRBJ1-4	.	TGTGCCAGCAGTTACTCGGGGGGGGGCTTCGAAAAACTGTTTTTT	CASSYSGGGFEKLFF
.	11	TRBV2	TRBJ2-7	.	TGTGCCAGCAGAACCTCAGGCCCGGCTAATTTC	CASRTSGPANF
.	14	TRBV5-1	TRBJ1-2	.	TGCGCCAGCAGCTTGGGAGGGGTCTTCTGGGGCTACACCTTC	CASSLGGVFWGYTF
.	15	TRBV5-1	TRBJ2-7	.	TGCGCCAGCAGCTTGATCGTGGGGGTCGGCTGCGAGCAGTACTTC	CASSLIVGVGCEQYF
.	17	TRBV5-4	TRBJ1-3	TRBD1	TGTGCCAGCAGCTTTGGAGAGTACAGGGGGTCTGGAAACACCATATATTTT	CASSFGEYRGSGNTIYF
few	16	TRBV30	TRBJ2-2	.	TGTGCCTGGAGGGACTGGGGGCAGGGGAACACCGGGGAGCTGTTTTTT	CAWRDWGQGNTGELFF
.	12	TRBV30	TRBJ2-7	.	TGTGCCTGGAGTCTACAGGGTGGCGAGCAGTACTTC	CAWSLQGGEQYF
.	14	TRBV29-1	TRBJ2-3	.	TGCAGCGTTGAACGGCGAGGGGGGACAGATACGCAGTATTTT	CSVERRGGTDTQYF
.	14	TRBV12-3/TRBV12-4	TRBJ1-5	.	TGTGCCAGCAGGCCAGACCATGGGGTACAGCCCCAGCATTTT	CASRPDHGVQPQHF
.	16	TRBV9	TRBJ2-5	TRBD2	TGTGCCAGCAGCGTAGCCGGGGAGGGCCTCCAAGAGACCCAGTACTTC	CASSVAGEGLQETQYF
few	11	TRBV29-1	TRBJ2-1	.	TGCAGCGTTGAATCCTACAATGAGCAGTTCTTC	CSVESYNEQFF
.	12	TRBV20-1	TRBJ2-7	.	TGCAGTGCTAGAGAGGCAGAATACGAGCAGTACTTC	CSAREAEYEQYF
.	17	TRBV28	TRBJ2-5	TRBD1	TGTGCCAGCAGTTTATTGGTTATCGGCAGGGGGCAAGAGACCCAGTACTTC	CASSLLVIGRGQETQYF
few	13	TRBV29-1	TRBJ2-3	.	TGCAGCGTGGGCGCGGGGAACACAGATACGCAGTATTTT	CSVGAGNTDTQYF
.	14	TRBV6-1	TRBJ2-1	.	TGTGCCAGCAGTGAAGGGTGGCAGTACAATGAGCAGTTCTTC	CASSEGWQYNEQFF
.	16	TRBV19	TRBJ2-7	TRBD2	TGTGCCAGTAGCCATGGACTAGCGGGAAGCTCCTACGAGCAGTACTTC	CASSHGLAGSSYEQYF
few	16	TRBV3-1	TRBJ1-4	TRBD1	TGTGCCAGCAGCCCCCATGGAGAGACAGGGAGGGAAAAACTGTTTTTT	CASSPHGETGREKLFF
few	10	TRBV6-5	TRBJ1-1	.	TGTGCCAGCAGTTACCCCCCAGCTTTCTTT	CASSYPPAFF
few	20	TRBV7-4	TRBJ1-3	TRBD1	TGTGCCAGCAGCTCACCTTGGGACAGGGAACGTGTTGGTTCTGGAAACACCATATATTTT	CASSSPWDRERVGSGNTIYF
few	12	TRBV29-1	TRBJ1-2	TRBD1	TGCAGCGTTGGGGACAGGTATGATGGCTACACCTTC	CSVGDRYDGYTF
few	13	TRBV5-1	TRBJ2-7	.	TGCGCCAGCAGCTTGGGAGGGGTCGACGAGCAGTACTTC	CASSLGGVDEQYF
few	15	TRBV20-1	TRBJ2-1	TRBD1	TGCAGTGCTAGAGGGGGGACAGGGGCCTACAATGAGCAGTTCTTC	CSARGGTGAYNEQFF
few	13	TRBV3-1	TRBJ2-7	.	TGTGCCAGCAGCCAAGAACAGGTGAACGAGCAGTACTTC	CASSQEQVNEQYF
.	12	TRBV29-1	TRBJ2-7	.	TGCAGCGTTGGGGACATAGACTACGAGCAGTACTTC	CSVGDIDYEQYF
once	16	TRBV19	TRBJ2-2	.	TGTGCCAGTAGTACCCGGGACGCCACGAACACCGGGGAGCTGTTTTTT	CASSTRDATNTGELFF
few	13	TRBV29-1	TRBJ2-7	TRBD2	TGCAGCGTCCACCCGGGAGGGACCCTCGAGCAGTACTTC	CSVHPGGTLEQYF
.	14	TRBV4-1	TRBJ1-2	.	TGCGCCAGCAGCCAAGGGACAGCTAACTATGGCTACACCTTC	CASSQGTANYGYTF
.	12	TRBV6-5	TRBJ2-7	.	TGTGCCAGCAGTTCCCCCAACTACGAGCAGTACTTC	CASSSPNYEQYF
few	16	TRBV13	TRBJ2-7	TRBD2	TGTGCCAGCAGCTTACAGCTAGCGGGGGGGCTCTCCGAGCAGTACTTC	CASSLQLAGGLSEQYF
few	15	TRBV4-3	TRBJ2-3	.	TGCGCCAGCAGCCAAGGCTCCCCTCACACAGATACGCAGTATTTT	CASSQGSPHTDTQYF
few	13	TRBV25-1	TRBJ2-7	.	TGTGCCAGCAGTGGCTTCCAGGGAAACGAGCAGTACTTC	CASSGFQGNEQYF
few	15	TRBV20-1	TRBJ1-1	TRBD1	TGCAGTGCTAGAGTTGGACAGGTTTTGAACACTGAAGCTTTCTTT	CSARVGQVLNTEAFF
few	14	TRBV7-6	TRBJ1-2	TRBD1	TGTGCCAGCAGCTTGCAGGGGGCCGGCTATGGCTACACCTTC	CASSLQGAGYGYTF
once	15	TRBV15	TRBJ2-1	TRBD2	TGTGCCACCAGCAGTTCCCGGGGGGTATACAATGAGCAGTTCTTC	CATSSSRGVYNEQFF
.	11	TRBV11-2	TRBJ2-5	.	TGTGCCAGCAGCTTTGTGGAGACCCAGTACTTC	CASSFVETQYF
few	14	TRBV20-1	TRBJ2-1	TRBD2	TGCAGTGCAGGGTTGGGACTAGCGCACAATGAGCAGTTCTTC	CSAGLGLAHNEQFF
.	13	TRBV29-1	TRBJ2-7	.	TGCAGCGTGGCGGACCACAGTTCCTACGAGCAGTACTTC	CSVADHSSYEQYF
.	14	TRBV12-3/TRBV12-4	TRBJ2-5	.	TGTGCCAGCAGTTTATCAGGTGATGGGGAGACCCAGTACTTC	CASSLSGDGETQYF
few	16	TRBV6-1	TRBJ1-6	.	TGTGCCAGCAAAATAATTGGACAGCCCGTAACGGAGTCCCTCCACTTT	CASKIIGQPVTESLHF
.	13	TRBV13	TRBJ2-2	.	TGTGCCAGCAGCTTAGAGGGTGGACCGGAGCTGTTTTTT	CASSLEGGPELFF
.	15	TRBV7-9	TRBJ1-1	.	TGTGCCAGCAGCCCACCTTTGGGGCAGGACACTGAAGCTTTCTTT	CASSPPLGQDTEAFF
few	16	TRBV10-3	TRBJ2-1	TRBD1	TGTGCCATCAGTGAGCCCGGGCACGGGACAGACAATGAGCAGTTCTTC	CAISEPGHGTDNEQFF
few	19	TRBV5-1	TRBJ2-2	.	TGCGCCAGCAGCTCGGGATCCGAGACTTTACCCGCGAACACCGGGGAGCTGTTTTTT	CASSSGSETLPANTGELFF
.	17	TRBV4-1	TRBJ2-2	TRBD2	TGCGCCAGCAGCCAGGGACCGGGACTAGAAGTCACCGGGGAGCTGTTTTTT	CASSQGPGLEVTGELFF
.	15	TRBV7-2	TRBJ2-7	.	TGTGCCAGCAGCTCAGGACCGGGGCAACCCTACGAGCAGTACTTC	CASSSGPGQPYEQYF
.	14	TRBV7-6	TRBJ2-1	.	TGTGCCAGCAGCTTAGTGTACTCCTACAATGAGCAGTTCTTC	CASSLVYSYNEQFF
few	16	TRBV6-5	TRBJ2-3	TRBD2	TGTGCCAGCAGCCCTTTAGCGGGAGTCGCCACAGATACGCAGTATTTT	CASSPLAGVATDTQYF
.	16	TRBV7-3	TRBJ2-1	.	TGTGCCAGCAGCCCCCGAGAGGGTCTCTCCTACAATGAGCAGTTCTTC	CASSPREGLSYNEQFF
few	17	TRBV29-1	TRBJ2-6	.	TGCAGCGCCTACTTCCTCGACAGTCCCTCTGGGGCCAACGTCCTGACTTTC	CSAYFLDSPSGANVLTF
many	16	TRBV20-1	TRBJ2-3	TRBD1	TGCAGTGCTAGGCGTCTCCGGACAGGGGGCCCAGATACGCAGTATTTT	CSARRLRTGGPDTQYF
few	13	TRBV7-8	TRBJ2-7	.	TGTGCCAGCAGCTTAGAGCGAACCTACGAGCAGTACTTC	CASSLERTYEQYF
.	14	TRBV5-1	TRBJ1-1	TRBD1	TGCGCCAGCAGCTTAGGACAGGGGGGAGCTGAAGCTTTCTTT	CASSLGQGGAEAFF
.	16	TRBV5-1	TRBJ2-2	TRBD2	TGCGCCAGCAGCTTGGGCCTAGCGGGAGTCACCGGGGAGCTGTTTTTT	CASSLGLAGVTGELFF
few	17	TRBV5-1	TRBJ2-1	TRBD2	TGCGCCAGCAGCTTGGCAGAAGGACTAGCGGGAGGGTATGAGCAGTTCTTC	CASSLAEGLAGGYEQFF
.	14	TRBV5-1	TRBJ2-5	TRBD2	TGCGCCAGCAGACTAGCGGGAGTGAGAGAGACCCAGTACTTC	CASRLAGVRETQYF